This T cell receptor beta chain was captured by sequencing in a study of T cell changes during pregnancy in multiple sclerosis. The CDR3 is made up of 15 amino acids. Trimming removed 7 bases at V and 3 bases at J, with 18 bases between. Germline V gives CDR1 LNHDA, CDR2 SQIVND (reference sequence). Sequencing used immunoSEQ multiplex PCR; TCRdb keeps in-frame clones, though not all of them. The table records about 79,000 clones, just under 95% of them present only once. This specimen consisted of peripheral blood, obtained in the second trimester of pregnancy. The sequence came from a female donor in good health, enrolled as a control in a pregnancy study. V and J are TRBV19 and TRBJ1-2; D is undetermined. CDR3 sequence: CASTQWEGWYYGYTF. The CDR3 nucleotides are TGTGCCAGTACCCAGTGGGAGGGTTGGTACTATGGCTACACCTTC.